These 5 T cell receptor beta chains were all obtained from the same sample, sequenced in a study of blood T cell repertoires in COVID-19. Clones were sequenced by immunoSEQ multiplex PCR, and TCRdb holds only the in-frame ones, with some missing. The sample lists hundreds of thousands of clones, over 75% occurring once. Specimen: PBMCs or T cells enriched from blood (not recorded which). The receptors here all came from a man between 18 and 35 years old who had recovered from COVID-19.

This chain connects TRBV5-4 to TRBJ1-5, with a tentative D call TRBD1 (5 bases). The V end lost 1 base, the J end lost 6 bases, and 11 bases lay between the germline ends. The germline V gene encodes CDR1 SGHNT and CDR2 YYREEE (reference sequence). The CDR3 loop spans 14 amino acids. CDR3: CASSLKGASQPQHF. CDR3 DNA sequence: TGTGCCAGCAGCTTGAAAGGGGCTAGTCAGCCCCAGCATTTT.

The V and J genes are TRBV5-4 and TRBJ2-1; the match to TRBD2 covers 10 bases. Looked up from germline, CDR1 is SGHNT and CDR2 is YYREEE (reference sequence). Trimming removed 4 bases from V and 0 bases from J; junction bases left unmatched: 7. The length of the CDR3 is 17 residues. CDR3: CASSTTSGMVSYNEQFF. The CDR3, as DNA: TGTGCCAGCAGCACCACTAGCGGGATGGTCTCCTACAATGAGCAGTTCTTC. Together with reference TRBV5-4 and TRBJ2-1, the CDR3 gives the full variable domain: ETGVTQSPTHLIKTRGQQVTLRCSSQSGHNTVSWYQQALGQGPQFIFQYYREEENGRGNFPPRFSGLQFPNYSSELNVNALELDDSALYLCASSTTSGMVSYNEQFFGPGTRLTVL.

This clone has a single count. V usage is TRBV7-7 and J usage is TRBJ2-3; 7 nucleotides match TRBD2. This CDR3 spans 15 amino acids. V was clipped by 1 base and J by 5 bases; unmatched bases: 6. Germline V gene lookup returns CDR1 SSHAT and CDR2 FNYEAQ (reference sequence). CDR3 in DNA: TGTGCCAGCAGCTTAGGGGCGGGAGTGGGAGATACGCAGTATTTT. This translates into CASSLGAGVGDTQYF.

This clone was counted between two and nine times. This rearrangement joins TRBV5-1 to TRBJ2-2, with D perhaps TRBD2 (6 bases). Trimming removed 4 bases from V and 4 bases from J, with 17 bases in between. The CDR3 is 16 amino acids. In germline, CDR1 is SGHRS, CDR2 YFSETQ. CDR3 loop: CASSHDGSTLTGELFF. CDR3 coding DNA: TGCGCCAGCAGCCACGACGGGAGTACACTCACCGGGGAGCTGTTTTTT.

V gene TRBV6-2 or TRBV6-3 combines with J gene TRBJ2-5, with a possible D match to TRBD2 (6 bases). From germline, CDR1 is MNHEY and CDR2 SVGEGT. This CDR3 is 16 amino acids long. V was trimmed by 0 bases and J by 3 bases, leaving 14 bases between them. CDR3 nucleotides: TGTGCCAGCAGTTACTCGTTTGGGGCGGGGAAAGAGACCCAGTACTTC. This translates into CASSYSFGAGKETQYF.